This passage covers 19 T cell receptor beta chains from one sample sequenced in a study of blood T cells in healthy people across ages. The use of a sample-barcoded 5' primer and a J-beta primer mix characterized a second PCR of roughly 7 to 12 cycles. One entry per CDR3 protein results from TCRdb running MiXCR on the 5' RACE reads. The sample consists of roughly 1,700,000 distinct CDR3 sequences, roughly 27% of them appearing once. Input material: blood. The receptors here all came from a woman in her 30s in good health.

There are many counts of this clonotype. As DNA, the CDR3 is TGCGCCAGCAGCCAAGCGCCGGGGCTATCCTACGAGCAGTACTTC. Its translation: CASSQAPGLSYEQYF. J is TRBJ2-7 and V is TRBV4-1; D may match TRBD1 or TRBD2 (5 bases each). CDR1 is MGHRA, CDR2 YSYEKL, per germline. V was pared by 1 base and J by 1 base, with 11 bases between. This CDR3 has 15 amino acids.

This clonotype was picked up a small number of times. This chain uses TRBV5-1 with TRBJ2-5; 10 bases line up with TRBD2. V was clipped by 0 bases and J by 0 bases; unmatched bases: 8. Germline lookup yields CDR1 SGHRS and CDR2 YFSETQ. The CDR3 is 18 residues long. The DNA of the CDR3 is TGCGCCAGCAGCTTGGTCCGAGCGGGAGGGCGCTACCAAGAGACCCAGTACTTC. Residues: CASSLVRAGGRYQETQYF.

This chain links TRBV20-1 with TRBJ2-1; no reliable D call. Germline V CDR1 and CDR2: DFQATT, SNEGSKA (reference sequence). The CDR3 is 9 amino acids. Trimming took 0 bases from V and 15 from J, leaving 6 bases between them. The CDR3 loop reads CSARDRWFF. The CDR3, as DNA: TGCAGTGCTAGAGATCGGTGGTTCTTC.

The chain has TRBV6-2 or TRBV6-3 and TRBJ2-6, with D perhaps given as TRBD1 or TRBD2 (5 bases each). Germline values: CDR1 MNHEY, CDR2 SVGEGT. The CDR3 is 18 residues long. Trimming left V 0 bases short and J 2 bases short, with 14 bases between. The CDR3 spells CASSYSPGRGAGANVLTF. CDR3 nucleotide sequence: TGTGCCAGCAGTTACTCACCGGGACGAGGGGCTGGGGCCAACGTCCTGACTTTC.

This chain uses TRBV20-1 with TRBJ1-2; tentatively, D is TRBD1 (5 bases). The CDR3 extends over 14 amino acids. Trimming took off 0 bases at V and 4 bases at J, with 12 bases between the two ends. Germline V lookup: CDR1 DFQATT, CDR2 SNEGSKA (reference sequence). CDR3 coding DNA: TGCAGTGCTAGAGAGAGCCGGGGCTCCTATGGCTACACCTTC. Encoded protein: CSARESRGSYGYTF.

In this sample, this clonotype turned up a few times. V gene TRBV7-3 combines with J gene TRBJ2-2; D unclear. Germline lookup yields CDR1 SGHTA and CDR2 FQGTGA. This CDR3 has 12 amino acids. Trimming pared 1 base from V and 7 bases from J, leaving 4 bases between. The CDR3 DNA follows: TGTGCCAGCAGCTTAAGGGGCGGGGAGCTGTTTTTT. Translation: CASSLRGGELFF.

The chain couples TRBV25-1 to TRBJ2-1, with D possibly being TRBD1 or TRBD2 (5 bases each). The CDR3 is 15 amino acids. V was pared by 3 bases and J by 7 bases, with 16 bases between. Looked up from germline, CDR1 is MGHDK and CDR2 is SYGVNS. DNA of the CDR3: TGTGCCAGCAGTGATCCTAGTGGGGACGGGAATGAGCAGTTCTTC. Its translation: CASSDPSGDGNEQFF.

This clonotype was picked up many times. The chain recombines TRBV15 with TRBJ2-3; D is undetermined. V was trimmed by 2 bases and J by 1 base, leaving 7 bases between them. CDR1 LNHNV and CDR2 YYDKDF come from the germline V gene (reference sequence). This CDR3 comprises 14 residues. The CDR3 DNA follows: TGTGCCACCAGCAGAACCGGCCGCACAGATACGCAGTATTTT. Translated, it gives CATSRTGRTDTQYF. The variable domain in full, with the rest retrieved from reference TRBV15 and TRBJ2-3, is DAMVIQNPRYQVTQFGKPVTLSCSQTLNHNVMYWYQQKSSQAPKLLFHYYDKDFNNEADTPDNFQSRRPNTSFCFLDIRSPGLGDTAMYLCATSRTGRTDTQYFGPGTRLTVL.

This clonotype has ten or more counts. CDR3 amino acids: CASSSLGLTTDTQYF. The CDR3 DNA follows: TGTGCCAGCAGCTCGCTGGGACTTACCACAGATACGCAGTATTTT. The chain recombines TRBV5-6 with TRBJ2-3; maybe TRBD2 (6 bases). The CDR3 runs 15 residues. CDR1 is SGHDT, CDR2 YYEEEE, per germline. V shed 3 bases and J shed 2 bases, with 13 bases lying between them.

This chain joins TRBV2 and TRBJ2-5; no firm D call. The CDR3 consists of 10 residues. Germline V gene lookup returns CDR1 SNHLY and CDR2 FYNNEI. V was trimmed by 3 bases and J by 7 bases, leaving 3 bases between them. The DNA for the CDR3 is TGTGCCAGCAGTGATGGGACCCAGTACTTC. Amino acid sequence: CASSDGTQYF.

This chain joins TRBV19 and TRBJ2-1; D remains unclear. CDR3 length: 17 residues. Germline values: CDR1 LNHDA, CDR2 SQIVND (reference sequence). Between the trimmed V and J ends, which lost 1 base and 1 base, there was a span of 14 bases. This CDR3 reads CASSIALFVGSYNEQFF. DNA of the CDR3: TGTGCCAGTAGTATAGCCCTTTTTGTGGGTTCCTACAATGAGCAGTTCTTC.

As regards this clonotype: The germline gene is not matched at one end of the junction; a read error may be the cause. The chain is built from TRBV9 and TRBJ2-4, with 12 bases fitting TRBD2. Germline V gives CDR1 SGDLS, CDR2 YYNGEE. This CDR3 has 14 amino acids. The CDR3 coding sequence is TGTGCCAGCAACGTACCGACTAGCGGGGGCATTCAGTACTTC. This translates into CASNVPTSGGIQYF.

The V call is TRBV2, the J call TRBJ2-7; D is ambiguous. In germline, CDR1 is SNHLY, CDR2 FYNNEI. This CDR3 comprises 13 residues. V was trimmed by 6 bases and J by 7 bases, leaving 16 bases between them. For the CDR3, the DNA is TGTGCCAGCAGGCGTAACCCGGCAAATGAGCAGTACTTC. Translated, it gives CASRRNPANEQYF.

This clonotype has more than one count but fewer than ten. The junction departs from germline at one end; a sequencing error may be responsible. The CDR3 protein is CSGEYRNTEAFF. The CDR3 DNA reads as TGCAGCGGTGAATACCGGAACACTGAAGCTTTCTTT. This chain links TRBV29-1 with TRBJ1-1; D not resolved. Looked up from germline, CDR1 is SQVTM and CDR2 is ANQGSEA. The CDR3 is 12 amino acids. Variable domain in full (rest from reference TRBV29-1 and TRBJ1-1): SAVISQKPSRDICQRGTSLTIQCQVDSQVTMMFWYRQQPGQSLTLIATANQGSEATYESGFVIDKFPISRPNLTFSTLTVSNMSPEDSSIYLCSGEYRNTEAFFGQGTRLTVV.

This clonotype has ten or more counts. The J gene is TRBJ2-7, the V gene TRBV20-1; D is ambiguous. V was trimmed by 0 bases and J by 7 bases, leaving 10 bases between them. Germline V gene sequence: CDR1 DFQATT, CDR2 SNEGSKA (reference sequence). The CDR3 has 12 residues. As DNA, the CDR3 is TGCAGTGCTAGAGATTTGTCCGATGAGCAGTACTTC. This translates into CSARDLSDEQYF.

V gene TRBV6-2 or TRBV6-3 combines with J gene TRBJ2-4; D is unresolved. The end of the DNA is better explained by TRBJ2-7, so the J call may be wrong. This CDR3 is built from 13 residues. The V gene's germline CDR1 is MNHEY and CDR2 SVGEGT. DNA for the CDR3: TGTGCCAGCAGTTACCTCGGAATCTACGAGCAGTACTTC. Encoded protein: CASSYLGIYEQYF.

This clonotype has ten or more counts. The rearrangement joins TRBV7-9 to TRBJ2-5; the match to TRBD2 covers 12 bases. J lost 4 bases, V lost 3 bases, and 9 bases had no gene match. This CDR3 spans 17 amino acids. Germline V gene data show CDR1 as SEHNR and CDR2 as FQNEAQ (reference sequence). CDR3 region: CASSLGPSGGALETQYF. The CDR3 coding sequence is TGTGCCAGCAGCTTGGGCCCTAGCGGGGGGGCCTTAGAGACCCAGTACTTC.

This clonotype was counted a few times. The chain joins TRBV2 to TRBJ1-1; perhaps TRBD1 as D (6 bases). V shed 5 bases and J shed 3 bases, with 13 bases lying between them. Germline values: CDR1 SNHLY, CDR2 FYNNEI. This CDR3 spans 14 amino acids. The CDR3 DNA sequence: TGTGCCAGCAGTCCGACAGGCACTTACACTGAAGCTTTCTTT. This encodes CASSPTGTYTEAFF.

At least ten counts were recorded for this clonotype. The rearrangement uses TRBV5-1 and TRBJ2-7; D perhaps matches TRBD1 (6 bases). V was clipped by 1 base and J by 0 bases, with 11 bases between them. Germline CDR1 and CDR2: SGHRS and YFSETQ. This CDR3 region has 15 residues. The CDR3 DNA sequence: TGCGCCAGCAGCTTGTGGACAGATAGCTCCTACGAGCAGTACTTC. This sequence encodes CASSLWTDSSYEQYF.